The sequence of this T cell receptor beta chain was determined in a study of early T cells in non-severe SARS-CoV-2 infection. One entry per CDR3 protein results from TCRdb running MiXCR on the 5' RACE reads. This sample yields tens of thousands of distinct CDR3 sequences, of which roughly 17% are seen a single time; 4.5% to 6.5% belongs to the top ten. Germline loops: CDR1 SGHRS, CDR2 YFSETQ. Germline trimming cut 1 base from V and 4 bases from J; bases unmatched to any gene: 9. This CDR3 region has 19 residues. The source of this sequence is an adult who was a healthcare worker with PCR-confirmed SARS-CoV-2 infection or an uninfected control (not recorded which). Here the sequenced sample was whole blood, taken at baseline. The chain employs TRBV5-1 and TRBJ2-3; TRBD2 matches 16 bases. The CDR3 nucleotides are TGCGCCAGCAGCTTGAGGCCTTCCGGGACTAGCGGGAGGGCAGATACGCAGTATTTT. Amino acids: CASSLRPSGTSGRADTQYF.